The clone carrying this TCR beta chain was seen only a few times. PCR amplification relied on 60 Vbeta primers (plus 13 Jbeta primers). The assay was immunoSEQ multiplex PCR, and TCRdb's table has in-frame clones only and misses some. Altogether about 160,000 clones are present, 75% being singletons, with the ten largest covering 2.5% to 3%. The junction had 2 bases not matched to a gene; V was cut back by 3 bases and J by 4 bases. CDR1 and CDR2 (germline): SEHNR, FQNEAQ (reference sequence). This CDR3 has 13 amino acids. This sample stems from a study of cytomegalovirus exposure and HLA in healthy donors.

Sequences were obtained from PBMCs. The TCR sequence derives from a woman in her 50s in good health and CMV-seropositive. The V and J genes are TRBV7-9 and TRBJ1-2; 7 positions agree with TRBD1. The DNA for the CDR3 is TGTGCCAGCAGCTTGGGACAGATCTATGGCTACACCTTC. Protein product: CASSLGQIYGYTF.